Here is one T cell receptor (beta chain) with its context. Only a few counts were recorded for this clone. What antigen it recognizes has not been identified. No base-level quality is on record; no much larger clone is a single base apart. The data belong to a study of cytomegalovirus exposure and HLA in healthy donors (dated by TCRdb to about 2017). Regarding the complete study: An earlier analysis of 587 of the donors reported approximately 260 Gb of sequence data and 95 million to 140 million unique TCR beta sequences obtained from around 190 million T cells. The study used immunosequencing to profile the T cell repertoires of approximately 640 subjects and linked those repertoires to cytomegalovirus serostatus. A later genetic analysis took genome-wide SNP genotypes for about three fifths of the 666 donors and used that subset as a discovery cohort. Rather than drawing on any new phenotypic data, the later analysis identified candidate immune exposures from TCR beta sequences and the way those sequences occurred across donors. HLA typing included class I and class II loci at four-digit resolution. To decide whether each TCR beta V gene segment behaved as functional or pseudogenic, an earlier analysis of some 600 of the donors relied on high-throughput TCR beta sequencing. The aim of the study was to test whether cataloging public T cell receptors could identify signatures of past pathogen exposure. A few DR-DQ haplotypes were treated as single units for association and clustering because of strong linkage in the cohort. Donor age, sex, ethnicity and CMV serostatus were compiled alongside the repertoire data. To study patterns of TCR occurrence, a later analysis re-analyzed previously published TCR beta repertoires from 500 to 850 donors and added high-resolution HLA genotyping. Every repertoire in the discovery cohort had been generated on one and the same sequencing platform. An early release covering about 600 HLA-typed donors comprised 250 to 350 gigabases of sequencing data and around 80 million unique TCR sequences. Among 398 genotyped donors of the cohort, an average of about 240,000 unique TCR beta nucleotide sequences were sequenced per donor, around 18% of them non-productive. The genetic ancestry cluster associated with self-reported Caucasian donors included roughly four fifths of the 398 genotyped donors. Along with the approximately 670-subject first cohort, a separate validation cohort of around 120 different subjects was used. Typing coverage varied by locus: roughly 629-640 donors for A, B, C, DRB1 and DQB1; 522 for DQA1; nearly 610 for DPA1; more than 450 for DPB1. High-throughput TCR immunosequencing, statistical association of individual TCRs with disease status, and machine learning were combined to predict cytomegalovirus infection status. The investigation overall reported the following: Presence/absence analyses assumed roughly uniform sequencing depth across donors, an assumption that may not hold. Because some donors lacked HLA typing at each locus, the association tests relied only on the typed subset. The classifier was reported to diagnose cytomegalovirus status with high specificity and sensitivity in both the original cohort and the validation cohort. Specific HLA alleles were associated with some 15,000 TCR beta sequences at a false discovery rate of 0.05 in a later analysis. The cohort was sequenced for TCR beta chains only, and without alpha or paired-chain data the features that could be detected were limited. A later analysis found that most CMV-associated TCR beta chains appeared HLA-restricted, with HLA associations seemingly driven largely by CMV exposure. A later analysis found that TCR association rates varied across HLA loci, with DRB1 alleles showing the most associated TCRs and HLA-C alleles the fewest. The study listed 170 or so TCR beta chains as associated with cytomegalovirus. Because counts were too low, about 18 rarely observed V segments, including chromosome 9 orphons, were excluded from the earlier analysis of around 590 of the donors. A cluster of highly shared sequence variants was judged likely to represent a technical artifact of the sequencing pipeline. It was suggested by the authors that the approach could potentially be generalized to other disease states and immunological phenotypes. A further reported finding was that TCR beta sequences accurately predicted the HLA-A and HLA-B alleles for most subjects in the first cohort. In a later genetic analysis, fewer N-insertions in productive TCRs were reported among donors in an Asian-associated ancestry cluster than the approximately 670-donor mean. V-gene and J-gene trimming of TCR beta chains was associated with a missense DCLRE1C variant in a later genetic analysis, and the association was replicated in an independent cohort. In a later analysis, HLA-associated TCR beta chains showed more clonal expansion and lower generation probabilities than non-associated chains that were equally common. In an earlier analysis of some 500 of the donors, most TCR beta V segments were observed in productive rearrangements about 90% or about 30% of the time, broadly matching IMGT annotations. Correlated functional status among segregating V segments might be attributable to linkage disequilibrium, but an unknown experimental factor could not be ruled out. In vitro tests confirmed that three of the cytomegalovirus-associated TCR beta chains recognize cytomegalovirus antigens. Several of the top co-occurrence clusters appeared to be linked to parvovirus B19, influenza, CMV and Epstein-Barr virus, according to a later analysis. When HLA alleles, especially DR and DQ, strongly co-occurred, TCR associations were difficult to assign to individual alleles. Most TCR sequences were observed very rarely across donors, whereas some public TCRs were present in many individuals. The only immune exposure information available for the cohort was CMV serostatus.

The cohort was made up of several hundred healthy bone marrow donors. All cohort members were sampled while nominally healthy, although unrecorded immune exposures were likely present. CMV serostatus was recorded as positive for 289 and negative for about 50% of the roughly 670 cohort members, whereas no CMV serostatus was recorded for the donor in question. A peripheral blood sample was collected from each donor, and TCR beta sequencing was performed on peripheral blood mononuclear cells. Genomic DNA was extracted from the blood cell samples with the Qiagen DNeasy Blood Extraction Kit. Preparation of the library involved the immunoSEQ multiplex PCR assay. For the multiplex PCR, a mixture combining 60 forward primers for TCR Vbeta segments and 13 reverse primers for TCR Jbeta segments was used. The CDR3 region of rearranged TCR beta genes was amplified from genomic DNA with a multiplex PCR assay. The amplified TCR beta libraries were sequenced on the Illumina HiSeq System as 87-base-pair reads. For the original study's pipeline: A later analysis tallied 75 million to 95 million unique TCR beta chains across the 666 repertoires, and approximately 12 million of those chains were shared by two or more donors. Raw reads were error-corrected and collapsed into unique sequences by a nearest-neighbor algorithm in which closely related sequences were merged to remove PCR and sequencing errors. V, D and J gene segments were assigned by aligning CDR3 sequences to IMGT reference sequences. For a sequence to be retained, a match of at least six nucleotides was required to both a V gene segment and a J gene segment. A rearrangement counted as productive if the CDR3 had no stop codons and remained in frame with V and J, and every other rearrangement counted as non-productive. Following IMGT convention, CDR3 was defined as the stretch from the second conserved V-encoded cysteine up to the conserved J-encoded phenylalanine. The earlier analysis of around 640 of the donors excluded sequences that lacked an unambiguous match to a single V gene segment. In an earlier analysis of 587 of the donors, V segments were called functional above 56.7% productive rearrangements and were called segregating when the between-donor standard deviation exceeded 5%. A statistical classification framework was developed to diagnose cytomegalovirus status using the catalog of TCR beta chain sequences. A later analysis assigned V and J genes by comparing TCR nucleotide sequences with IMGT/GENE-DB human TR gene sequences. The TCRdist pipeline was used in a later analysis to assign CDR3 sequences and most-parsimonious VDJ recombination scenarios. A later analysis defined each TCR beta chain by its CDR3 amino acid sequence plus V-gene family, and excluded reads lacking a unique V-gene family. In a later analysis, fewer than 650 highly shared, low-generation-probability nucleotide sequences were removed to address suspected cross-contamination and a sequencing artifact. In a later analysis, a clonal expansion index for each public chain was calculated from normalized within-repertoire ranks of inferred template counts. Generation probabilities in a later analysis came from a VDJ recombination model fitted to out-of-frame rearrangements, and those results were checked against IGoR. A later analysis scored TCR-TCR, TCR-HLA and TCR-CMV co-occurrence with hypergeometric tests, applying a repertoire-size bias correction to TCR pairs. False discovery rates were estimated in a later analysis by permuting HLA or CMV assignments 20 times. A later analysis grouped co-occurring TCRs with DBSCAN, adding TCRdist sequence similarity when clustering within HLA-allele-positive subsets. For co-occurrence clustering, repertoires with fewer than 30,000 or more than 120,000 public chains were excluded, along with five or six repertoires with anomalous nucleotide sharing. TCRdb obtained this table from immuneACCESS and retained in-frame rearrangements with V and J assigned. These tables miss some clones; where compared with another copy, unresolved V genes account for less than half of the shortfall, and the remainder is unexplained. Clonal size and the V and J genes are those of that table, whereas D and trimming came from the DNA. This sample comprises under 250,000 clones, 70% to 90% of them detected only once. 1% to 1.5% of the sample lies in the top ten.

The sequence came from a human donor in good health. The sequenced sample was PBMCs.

CDR3 sequence: CASSPGQRNEKLFF. DNA sequence: TGTGCCAGCAGCCCAGGACAGCGTAATGAAAAACTGTTTTTT. The chain is made from TRBV5-4 and TRBJ1-4; TRBD1 is a possible D gene, resting on 6 matching bases. CDR1 and CDR2 are read off the germline V gene (reference sequence) as SGHNT and YYREEE. The V end loses 4 bases and the J end loses 4 bases, and a stretch of 11 bases separates them. The CDR3 holds 14 amino acids from the cysteine to the phenylalanine. The entry retains the CDR3 DNA only, 42 bases that are in frame from base 1.